The T cell receptor beta chain under discussion was sequenced for a study of blood T cell repertoires in COVID-19. The CDR3 runs 12 residues. Germline V gene lookup returns CDR1 ENHRY and CDR2 SYGVKD. Deletions cut 8 bases from V and 4 bases from J, with 9 bases between. Per the original data handling: From reference gene primer amplification, estimates of nucleated cell counts were derived. TCRdb's table, derived via immunoSEQ multiplex PCR, lists solely in-frame clones and lacks some. From that table come the V and J calls and clone size; the DNA was used to work out D and trimming. The sample carries about 300,000 clones, around 84% recorded once.

Material for sequencing was PBMCs or T cells enriched from blood (not recorded which). The receptor's source is a man aged 25-40 years who had recovered from COVID-19. V and J are TRBV10-3 and TRBJ1-3; maybe TRBD1 (6 bases). The CDR3 DNA reads as TGTGCCATCCAGGGGAACGGAAACACCATATATTTT. Translating it yields CAIQGNGNTIYF.